This record covers a single TCR beta chain. Original handling: The assay estimated nucleated cells by amplifying reference gene primers. Method: immunoSEQ multiplex PCR; TCRdb's copy keeps in-frame clones and lacks some. D and trimming were read from the DNA, whereas the V and J calls and clone size are those reported in that table. Among 110,000 to 150,000 clones listed, about four fifths were seen once. Trimming stripped 8 bases from V and 3 bases from J, with 20 bases between. The CDR3 totals 15 residues. These data originate in a study of blood T cell repertoires in COVID-19. Looking at the study overall: Samples came from the United States, Italy and Spain, spanning acute and convalescent COVID-19. From T cells, B-cell-depleted T cells, or PBMCs came the material, which was cDNA or gDNA.

The chain joins TRBV6-7 to TRBJ2-7; tentative D call: TRBD1 (8 bases). TRBV6-7 is placed among ORFs of uncertain function. The TCR comes from a human donor in a cohort sampled during active COVID-19. Sequencing used peripheral blood. The CDR3 sequence: CASHADTGGDYEQYF. CDR3 in DNA: TGTGCCAGCCACGCGGATACAGGGGGGGACTACGAGCAGTACTTC.